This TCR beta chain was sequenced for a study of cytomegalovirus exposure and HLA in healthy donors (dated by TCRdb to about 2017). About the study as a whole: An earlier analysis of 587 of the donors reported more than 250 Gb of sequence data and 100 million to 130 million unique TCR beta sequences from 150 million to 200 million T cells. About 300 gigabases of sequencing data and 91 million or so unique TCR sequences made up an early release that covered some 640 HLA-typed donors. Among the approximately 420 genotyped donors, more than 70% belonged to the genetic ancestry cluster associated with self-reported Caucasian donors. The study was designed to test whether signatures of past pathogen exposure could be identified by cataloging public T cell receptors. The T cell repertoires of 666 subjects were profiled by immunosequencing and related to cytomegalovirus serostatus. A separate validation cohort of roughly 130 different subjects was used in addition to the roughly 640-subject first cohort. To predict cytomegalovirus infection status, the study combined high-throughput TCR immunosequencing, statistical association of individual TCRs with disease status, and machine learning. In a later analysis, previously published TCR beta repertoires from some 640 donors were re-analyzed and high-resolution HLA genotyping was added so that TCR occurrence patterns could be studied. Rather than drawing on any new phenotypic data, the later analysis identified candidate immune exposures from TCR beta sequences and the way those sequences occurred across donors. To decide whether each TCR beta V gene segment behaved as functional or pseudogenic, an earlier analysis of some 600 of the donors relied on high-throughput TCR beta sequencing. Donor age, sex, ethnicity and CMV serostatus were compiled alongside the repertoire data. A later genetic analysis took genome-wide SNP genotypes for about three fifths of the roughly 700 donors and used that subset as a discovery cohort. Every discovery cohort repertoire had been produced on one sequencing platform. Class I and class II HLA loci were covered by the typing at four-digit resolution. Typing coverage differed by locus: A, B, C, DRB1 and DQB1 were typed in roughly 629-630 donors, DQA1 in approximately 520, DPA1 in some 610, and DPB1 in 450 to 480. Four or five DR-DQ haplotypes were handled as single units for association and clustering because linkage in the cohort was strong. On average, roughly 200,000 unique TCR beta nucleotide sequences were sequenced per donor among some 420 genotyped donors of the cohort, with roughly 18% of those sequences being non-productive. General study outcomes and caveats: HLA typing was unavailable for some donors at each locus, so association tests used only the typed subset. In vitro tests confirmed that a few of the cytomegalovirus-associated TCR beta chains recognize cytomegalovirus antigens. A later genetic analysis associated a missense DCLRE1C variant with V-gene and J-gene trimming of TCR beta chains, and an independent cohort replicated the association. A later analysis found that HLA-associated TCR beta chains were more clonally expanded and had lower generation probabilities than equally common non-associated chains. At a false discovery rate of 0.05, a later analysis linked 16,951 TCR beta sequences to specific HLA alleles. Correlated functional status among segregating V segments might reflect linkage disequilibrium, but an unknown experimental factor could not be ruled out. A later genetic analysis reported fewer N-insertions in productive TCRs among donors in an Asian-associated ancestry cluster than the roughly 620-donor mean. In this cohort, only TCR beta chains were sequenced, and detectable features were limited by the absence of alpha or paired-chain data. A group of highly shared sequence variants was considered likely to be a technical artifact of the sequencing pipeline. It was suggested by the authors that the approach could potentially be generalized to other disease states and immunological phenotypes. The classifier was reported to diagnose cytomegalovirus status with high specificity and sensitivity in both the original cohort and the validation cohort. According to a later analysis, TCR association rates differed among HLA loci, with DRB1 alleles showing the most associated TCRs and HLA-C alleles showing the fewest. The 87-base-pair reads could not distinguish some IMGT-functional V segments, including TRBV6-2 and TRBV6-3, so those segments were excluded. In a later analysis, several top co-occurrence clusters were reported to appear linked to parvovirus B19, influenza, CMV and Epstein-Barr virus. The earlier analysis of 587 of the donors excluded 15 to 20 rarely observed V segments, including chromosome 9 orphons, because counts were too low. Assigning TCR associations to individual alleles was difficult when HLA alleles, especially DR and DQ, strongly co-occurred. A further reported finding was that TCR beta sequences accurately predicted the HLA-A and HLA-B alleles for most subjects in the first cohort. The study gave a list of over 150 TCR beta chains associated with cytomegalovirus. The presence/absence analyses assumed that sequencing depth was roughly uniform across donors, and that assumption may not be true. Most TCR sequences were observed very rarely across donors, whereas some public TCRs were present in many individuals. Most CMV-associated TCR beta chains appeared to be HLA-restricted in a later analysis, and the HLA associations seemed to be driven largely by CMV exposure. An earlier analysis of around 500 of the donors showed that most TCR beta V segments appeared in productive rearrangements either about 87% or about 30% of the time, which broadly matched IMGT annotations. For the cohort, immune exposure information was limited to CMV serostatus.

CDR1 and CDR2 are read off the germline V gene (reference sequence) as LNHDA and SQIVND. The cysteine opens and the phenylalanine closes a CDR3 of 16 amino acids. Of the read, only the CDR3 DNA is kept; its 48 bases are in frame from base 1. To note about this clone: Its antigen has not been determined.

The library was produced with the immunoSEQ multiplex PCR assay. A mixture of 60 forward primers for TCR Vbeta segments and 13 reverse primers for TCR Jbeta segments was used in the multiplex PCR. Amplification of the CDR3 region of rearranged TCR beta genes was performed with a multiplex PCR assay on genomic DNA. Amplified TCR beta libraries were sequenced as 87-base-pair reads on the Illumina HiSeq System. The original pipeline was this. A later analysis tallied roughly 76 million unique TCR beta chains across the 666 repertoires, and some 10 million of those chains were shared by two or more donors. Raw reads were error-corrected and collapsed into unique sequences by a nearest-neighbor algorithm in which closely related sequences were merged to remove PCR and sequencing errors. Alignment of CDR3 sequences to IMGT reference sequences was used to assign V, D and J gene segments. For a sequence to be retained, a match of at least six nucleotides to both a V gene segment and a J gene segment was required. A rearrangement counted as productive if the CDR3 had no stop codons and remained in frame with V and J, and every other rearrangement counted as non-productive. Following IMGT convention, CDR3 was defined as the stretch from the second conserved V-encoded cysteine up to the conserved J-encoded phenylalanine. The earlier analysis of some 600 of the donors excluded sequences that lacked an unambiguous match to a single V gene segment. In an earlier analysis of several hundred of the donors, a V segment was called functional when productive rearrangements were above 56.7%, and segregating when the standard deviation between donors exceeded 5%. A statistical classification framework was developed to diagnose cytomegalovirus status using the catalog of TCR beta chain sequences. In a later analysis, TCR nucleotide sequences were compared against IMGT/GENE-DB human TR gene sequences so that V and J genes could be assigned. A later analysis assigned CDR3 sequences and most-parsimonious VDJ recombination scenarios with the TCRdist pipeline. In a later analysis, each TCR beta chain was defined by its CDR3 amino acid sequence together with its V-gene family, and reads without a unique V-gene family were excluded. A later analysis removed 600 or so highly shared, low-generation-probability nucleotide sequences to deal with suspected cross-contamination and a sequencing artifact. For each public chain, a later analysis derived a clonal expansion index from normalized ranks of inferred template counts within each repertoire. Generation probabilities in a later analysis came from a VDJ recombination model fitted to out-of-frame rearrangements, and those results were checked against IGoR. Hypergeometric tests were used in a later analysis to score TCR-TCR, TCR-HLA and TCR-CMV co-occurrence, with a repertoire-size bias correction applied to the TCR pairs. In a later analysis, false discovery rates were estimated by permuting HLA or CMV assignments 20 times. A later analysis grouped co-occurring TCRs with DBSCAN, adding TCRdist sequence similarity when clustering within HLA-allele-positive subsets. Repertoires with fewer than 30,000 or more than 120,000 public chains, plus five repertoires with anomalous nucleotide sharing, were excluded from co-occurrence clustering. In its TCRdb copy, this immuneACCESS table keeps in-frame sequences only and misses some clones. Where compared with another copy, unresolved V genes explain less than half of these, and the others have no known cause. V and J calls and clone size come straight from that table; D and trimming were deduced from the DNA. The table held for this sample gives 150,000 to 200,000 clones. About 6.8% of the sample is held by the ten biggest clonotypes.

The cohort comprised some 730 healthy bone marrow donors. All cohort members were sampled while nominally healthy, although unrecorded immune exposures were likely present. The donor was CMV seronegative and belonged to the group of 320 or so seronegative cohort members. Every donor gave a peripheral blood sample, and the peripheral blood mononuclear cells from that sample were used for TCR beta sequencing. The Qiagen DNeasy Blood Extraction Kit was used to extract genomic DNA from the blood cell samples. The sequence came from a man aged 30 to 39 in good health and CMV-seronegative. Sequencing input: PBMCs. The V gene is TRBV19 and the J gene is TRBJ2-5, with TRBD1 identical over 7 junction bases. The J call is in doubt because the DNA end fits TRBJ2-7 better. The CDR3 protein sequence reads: CASSNPGQPNTYEQYF. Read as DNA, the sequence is TGTGCCAGTAGTAATCCGGGACAGCCAAACACCTACGAGCAGTACTTC.